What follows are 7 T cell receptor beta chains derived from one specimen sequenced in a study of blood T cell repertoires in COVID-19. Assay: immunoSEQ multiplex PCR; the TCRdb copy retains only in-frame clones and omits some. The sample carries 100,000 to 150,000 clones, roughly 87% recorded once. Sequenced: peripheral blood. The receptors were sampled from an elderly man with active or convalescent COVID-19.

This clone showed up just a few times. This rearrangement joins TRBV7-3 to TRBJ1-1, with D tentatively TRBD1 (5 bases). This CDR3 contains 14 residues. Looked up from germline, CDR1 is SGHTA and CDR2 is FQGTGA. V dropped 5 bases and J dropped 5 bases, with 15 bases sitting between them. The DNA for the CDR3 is TGTGCCAGCAGCGAGCAGCCGGGGGGAACTGAAGCTTTCTTT. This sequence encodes CASSEQPGGTEAFF.

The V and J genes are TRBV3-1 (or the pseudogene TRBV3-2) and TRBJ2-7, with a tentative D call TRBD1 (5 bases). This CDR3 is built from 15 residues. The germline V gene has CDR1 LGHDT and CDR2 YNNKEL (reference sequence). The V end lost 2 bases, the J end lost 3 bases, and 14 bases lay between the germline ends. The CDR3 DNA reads TGTGCCAGCAGCCAACTGGCCCTTAGGGGCTACGAGCAGTACTTC. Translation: CASSQLALRGYEQYF.

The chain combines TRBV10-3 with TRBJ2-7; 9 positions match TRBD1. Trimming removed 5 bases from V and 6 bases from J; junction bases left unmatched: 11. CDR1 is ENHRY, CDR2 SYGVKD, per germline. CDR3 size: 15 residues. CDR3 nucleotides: TGTGCCATCAGTCCCGCGGGGGACAGGGTTCGCGAGCAGTACTTC. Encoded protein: CAISPAGDRVREQYF.

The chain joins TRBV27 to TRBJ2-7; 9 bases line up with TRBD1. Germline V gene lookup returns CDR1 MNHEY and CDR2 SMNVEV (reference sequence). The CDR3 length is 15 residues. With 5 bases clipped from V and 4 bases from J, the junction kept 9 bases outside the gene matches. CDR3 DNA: TGTGCCAGCAGTCTCCCCGGGACAGGGACATACGAGCAGTACTTC. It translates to CASSLPGTGTYEQYF.

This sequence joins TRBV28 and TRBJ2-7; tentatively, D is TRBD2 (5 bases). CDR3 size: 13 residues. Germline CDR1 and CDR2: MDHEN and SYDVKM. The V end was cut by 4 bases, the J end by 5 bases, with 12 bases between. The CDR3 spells CASSSGGRHEQYF. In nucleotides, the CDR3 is TGTGCCAGCAGTTCCGGCGGGCGCCACGAGCAGTACTTC.

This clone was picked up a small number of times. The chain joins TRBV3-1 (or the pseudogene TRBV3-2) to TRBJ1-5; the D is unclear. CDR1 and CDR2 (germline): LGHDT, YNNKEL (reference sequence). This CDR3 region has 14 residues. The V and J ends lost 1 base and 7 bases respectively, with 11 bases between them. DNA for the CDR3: TGTGCCAGCAGCCAAGCCATATCGGGACAGCCCCAGCATTTT. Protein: CASSQAISGQPQHF.

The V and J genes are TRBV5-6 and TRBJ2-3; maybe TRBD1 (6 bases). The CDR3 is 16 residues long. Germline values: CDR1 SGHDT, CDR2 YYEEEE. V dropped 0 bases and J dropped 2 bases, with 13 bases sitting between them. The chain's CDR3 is CASSLDPGTLTDTQYF. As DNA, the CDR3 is TGTGCCAGCAGCTTGGATCCGGGGACACTCACAGATACGCAGTATTTT.